This T cell receptor (beta chain) came from a study of vaccination effects on CD4 cells after COVID-19. Measured with immunoSEQ multiplex PCR; TCRdb has only the in-frame clones, and not every one. The sample comprises about 24,000 clones, around 69% of which are singletons, and around 16% rests with the top ten. In regard to this clone: Its specificity is not known.

The ends were cut back, 3 bases at V and 10 bases at J, with 19 bases in the middle. The CDR3 contains 16 residues. Germline values: CDR1 KGHSH, CDR2 LQKENI. Expansion with viral peptide pools was applied to antigen-specific CD4+ T cells by the ViraFEST assay prior to sequencing. Cells that had been cultured for roughly ten days were the source of isolated CD4+ T cells. This individual tested PCR-positive for SARS-CoV-2 infection between March and December 2020. The sequence derives from a human donor who had a prior SARS-CoV-2 infection. The sequencing here drew on CD4+ T cells from PBMCs cultured with SARS-CoV-2 spike peptides, taken before COVID-19 vaccination. This rearrangement joins TRBV18 to TRBJ1-6; tentatively, D is TRBD1 (6 bases). The CDR3 region has the DNA TGTGCCAGCTCACCCGATAAGGGGGGGGGAACATCACCCCTCCACTTT. Its translation: CASSPDKGGGTSPLHF.